This T cell receptor beta chain was recorded in a study of graft-versus-host responses after intestinal transplantation (dated by TCRdb to 2020 to 2022). Describing the broader study: Multivisceral, liver-intestinal, or isolated intestinal transplants were received by the recipients. Anti-thymocyte globulin induction was given to all recipients, followed by maintenance tacrolimus and steroids for around three years. After intestinal transplantation, graft-versus-host and host-versus-graft alloreactive T cell clones in the graft, circulation and bone marrow were tracked using bulk TCR-beta CDR3 sequencing. To identify alloreactive clones, pre-transplant mixed lymphocyte reaction products were sequenced and compared with unstimulated pre-transplant donor and recipient T cells. The cohort enrolled 20 to 30 intestinal transplant recipients, one of whom was a retransplant, and 3 patients without pretransplant specimens were excluded. A peak of at least 4% donor T cells among recipient peripheral blood mononuclear cells was the definition used for donor T cell macrochimerism. Samples from a few later patients were sequenced in-house on an Illumina MiSeq with MiXCR processing rather than by the commercial service. Findings and caveats that apply to the study as a whole: Early after transplant, declines in HvG clones were associated with peak levels of circulating GvH clones. Patients with donor T cell macrochimerism had high GvH to HvG T cell clonal ratios in their allografts. GvH clones were detected in recipient bone marrow, and some of these GvH clones were observed earlier in ileal mucosa or blood, consistent with an intestinal mucosal origin. Conclusions were limited by the relatively low number and heterogeneity of intestinal transplant patients.

Blood samples were collected up to 4 times in the first month after transplant and then at least monthly when available. CDR1 SEHNR and CDR2 FQNEAQ are derived from the germline V gene (reference sequence). V loses 3 bases at its end and J loses 4 bases; junction bases beyond the gene matches: 10. The CDR3 has 16 amino acids, counting the end cysteine and phenylalanine. The only DNA kept is the CDR3, 48 bases in frame from the first base. The library was built by means of the immunoSEQ multiplex PCR assay. Adaptive Biotechnologies carried out high-throughput TCR-beta CDR3 sequencing of genomic DNA for most patients. The source study handled its data this way. Adaptive's ImmunoSEQ software supplied the TCR sequencing data for 15 to 20 patients, while MiXCR and VDJtools were used to process a few other patients. CDR3 nucleotide sequences shared between donor and recipient were removed because the origin of such sequences could not be assigned. At least 2-fold expansion over unstimulated cells and a minimum CFSE-low frequency of 0.002% (template counts) or 0.001% (read counts) were required for clones to be classified as alloreactive. Mappable clones were those detected in sequenced pre-transplant spleen, lymph node, or MLR CFSE-low populations of the donor or recipient. The cumulative frequency of alloreactive clones was calculated as a percentage of all sequences, weighted by copy number. TCRdb retrieved this table from immuneACCESS and kept in-frame rearrangements only. Not all clones are present; in checked studies, unresolved V genes account for under half, and no reason is known for the remainder. Clone size and V and J calls were adopted from that table, with D and trimming inferred from the DNA. The sample data list 50,000 or so clones, and about 90% of these were observed just once. The ten largest clones represent 2.7% of the sample.

Notes on this clone: Its antigen target is currently unknown. Qualities for individual bases were not recorded, and no much larger clone is one base off.

The clonotype comes from a human patient who received an intestinal transplant, so some T cells may come from the graft donor. Specimen: PBMCs, collected about 4 months after intestinal transplantation. The chain is encoded by TRBV7-9 joined to TRBJ1-2; TRBD1 aligns with 8 central bases. At the DNA level, the sequence is TGTGCCAGCAGCTTCGAACTGGACAGGGAAAGCTATGGCTACACCTTC. Its protein product is CASSFELDRESYGYTF.